These 14 T cell receptor beta chains originate from one sample sequenced in a study of OX40 agonist ivuxolimab in advanced cancers. The data were produced by immunoSEQ multiplex PCR, yet TCRdb's version contains in-frame clones alone and is incomplete. The sample yields roughly 70,000 clones, about 86% seen once. The material sequenced was CD4+ or CD8+ T cells sorted from blood, taken in a trial of the OX40 agonist ivuxolimab. These TCRs come from an adult with an advanced solid tumor such as melanoma, head and neck, liver or kidney cancer.

This chain joins TRBV7-9 and TRBJ1-4; possibly TRBD1 for D (5 bases). Germline CDR1 is SEHNR and CDR2 is FQNEAQ (reference sequence). CDR3 size: 13 residues. The V and J ends lost 0 bases and 7 bases respectively, with 6 bases between them. In DNA, the CDR3 is TGTGCCAGCAGCTTAGCGGGGCCTGAAAAACTGTTTTTT. It codes for CASSLAGPEKLFF.

This rearrangement joins TRBV28 to TRBJ2-1, with D hard to call. V was clipped by 6 bases and J by 0 bases, with 9 bases between them. The CDR3 extends over 14 amino acids. In germline, CDR1 is MDHEN, CDR2 SYDVKM. CDR3 sequence reads: CASSPTFSYNEQFF. The CDR3, as DNA: TGTGCCAGCAGCCCGACCTTCTCCTACAATGAGCAGTTCTTC. Complete variable domain (other parts from reference TRBV28 and TRBJ2-1): DVKVTQSSRYLVKRTGEKVFLECVQDMDHENMFWYRQDPGLGLRLIYFSYDVKMKEKGDIPEGYSVSREKKERFSLILESASTNQTSMYLCASSPTFSYNEQFFGPGTRLTVL.

The chain recombines TRBV7-2 with TRBJ2-2, with TRBD2 as a possible D gene (6 bases). V lost 5 bases, J lost 2 bases, and 15 bases lay in between. This CDR3 has 16 residues. The V gene's germline CDR1 is SGHTA and CDR2 FQGNSA. The chain's CDR3 is CASSQNRDLNTGELFF. The CDR3 nucleotides read TGTGCCAGCAGCCAAAACCGGGACTTAAACACCGGGGAGCTGTTTTTT.

This clone was counted between two and nine times. The chain has TRBV4-3 and TRBJ2-2; the match to TRBD2 covers 10 bases. CDR1 and CDR2 from the germline V gene are LGHNA and YSLEER. Trimming at V came to 1 base and at J to 1 base, leaving 3 bases not matched to a gene. This CDR3 is built from 17 residues. The CDR3 is CASSQARLAGNTGELFF. CDR3 nucleotide sequence: TGCGCCAGCAGCCAAGCACGACTAGCGGGGAACACCGGGGAGCTGTTTTTT.

This clone was detected a few times. The CDR3 DNA is TGTGCCAGCAGCGTCGACAGCCCTGGGAATTCACCCCTCCACTTT. Encoded protein: CASSVDSPGNSPLHF. The chain couples TRBV7-8 to TRBJ1-6, with TRBD1 as a possible D gene (5 bases). From germline, CDR1 is SGHVS and CDR2 FQNEAQ. Trimming took 5 bases from V and 7 from J, leaving 15 bases between them. The CDR3 length is 15 residues.

The CDR3 spells CASSSYDGPTDTQYF. The CDR3, as DNA: TGTGCCAGCAGTTCGTACGACGGCCCCACAGATACGCAGTATTTT. The rearrangement uses TRBV27 and TRBJ2-3, with D uncertain. This CDR3 is 15 amino acids long. Trimming shortened V by 4 bases and J by 2 bases, and 13 bases separated the two germline ends. Germline CDR1 MNHEY, CDR2 SMNVEV (reference sequence).

The chain uses TRBV11-2 and TRBJ1-1, with D perhaps matching TRBD1 (6 bases). V dropped 3 bases and J dropped 0 bases, with 11 bases sitting between them. Germline CDR1 is SGHAT and CDR2 is FQNNGV. The CDR3 runs to 15 residues. CDR3 loop: CASSLDRLLNTEAFF. In DNA form, the CDR3 reads TGTGCCAGCAGCTTGGACAGATTGCTGAACACTGAAGCTTTCTTT. Drawing the rest from reference TRBV11-2 and TRBJ1-1, the complete variable domain is EAGVAQSPRYKIIEKRQSVAFWCNPISGHATLYWYQQILGQGPKLLIQFQNNGVVDDSQLPKDRFSAERLKGVDSTLKIQPAKLEDSAVYLCASSLDRLLNTEAFFGQGTRLTVV.

The chain couples TRBV4-1 to TRBJ2-1; tentatively, D is TRBD1 (6 bases). CDR3 length: 16 amino acids. Germline loops: CDR1 MGHRA, CDR2 YSYEKL. The ends were cut back, 0 bases at V and 0 bases at J, with 9 bases in the middle. The CDR3: CASSQDDRSSYNEQFF. In DNA, the CDR3 is TGCGCCAGCAGCCAAGATGACAGGAGCTCCTACAATGAGCAGTTCTTC.

The rearrangement links TRBV6-5 to TRBJ2-7; tentatively, D is TRBD2 (6 bases). This CDR3 has 11 residues. With 2 bases removed from V and 8 bases from J, the gap between germline ends came to 7 bases. Germline V CDR1 and CDR2: MNHEY, SVGAGI. The CDR3 protein is CASSYGGKQYF. Here the CDR3 DNA reads TGTGCCAGCAGTTACGGAGGGAAGCAGTACTTC.

This clone has a single count. This rearrangement joins TRBV5-1 to TRBJ1-1, with D perhaps matching TRBD1 (6 bases). V shed 3 bases and J shed 5 bases, with 17 bases lying between them. Germline V gene sequence: CDR1 SGHRS, CDR2 YFSETQ. This CDR3 has 15 amino acids. This CDR3 is CASSSSSRGGTEAFF. The CDR3, as DNA: TGCGCCAGCAGCTCAAGTAGCAGGGGAGGAACTGAAGCTTTCTTT.

This chain uses TRBV7-2 with TRBJ2-7, with D uncertain. CDR3 length: 14 amino acids. Germline V gene lookup returns CDR1 SGHTA and CDR2 FQGNSA. The ends were cut back, 0 bases at V and 1 base at J, with 7 bases in the middle. The CDR3 here is CASSLASRSYEQYF. Written as DNA, the CDR3 is TGTGCCAGCAGCTTAGCGTCTCGGTCCTACGAGCAGTACTTC.

J is TRBJ1-4 and V is TRBV28, with unresolved D. Trimming removed 3 bases from V and 8 bases from J, with 19 bases in between. Germline assignment: CDR1 MDHEN and CDR2 SYDVKM. This CDR3 region has 16 residues. In nucleotides, the CDR3 is TGTGCCAGCAGTTTCCGGAGCTCTGCAAGGGAGGAAAAACTGTTTTTT. Its translation: CASSFRSSAREEKLFF.

Sample share makes this clone medium-sized. The genes are TRBV7-8 and TRBJ2-2, with 7 bases identical to TRBD2. With 5 bases clipped from V and 1 base from J, the junction kept 4 bases outside the gene matches. The CDR3 has 15 amino acids. The germline gives CDR1 SGHVS, CDR2 FQNEAQ. CDR3 nucleotides: TGTGCCAGCAGCCCTTGGGGGGGGAACACCGGGGAGCTGTTTTTT. Its translation: CASSPWGGNTGELFF.

This chain connects TRBV18 to TRBJ2-1, with a tentative D call TRBD2 (5 bases). The CDR3 loop spans 11 amino acids. Trimming removed 6 bases from V and 8 bases from J, with 8 bases in between. The germline V gene has CDR1 KGHSH and CDR2 LQKENI. CDR3: CASSPRDEQFF. CDR3 bases: TGTGCCAGCTCCCCGAGGGATGAGCAGTTCTTC.